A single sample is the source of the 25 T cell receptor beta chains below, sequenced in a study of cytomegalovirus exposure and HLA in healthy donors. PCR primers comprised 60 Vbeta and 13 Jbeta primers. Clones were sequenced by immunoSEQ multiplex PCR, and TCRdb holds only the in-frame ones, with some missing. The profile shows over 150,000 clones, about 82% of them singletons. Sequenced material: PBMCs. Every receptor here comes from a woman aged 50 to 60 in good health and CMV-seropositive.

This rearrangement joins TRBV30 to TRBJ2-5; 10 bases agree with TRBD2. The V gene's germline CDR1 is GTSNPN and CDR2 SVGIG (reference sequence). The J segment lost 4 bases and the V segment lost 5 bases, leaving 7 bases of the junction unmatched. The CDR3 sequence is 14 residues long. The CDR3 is CAWGASGRGETQYF. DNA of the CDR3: TGTGCCTGGGGGGCTAGCGGGAGAGGAGAGACCCAGTACTTC.

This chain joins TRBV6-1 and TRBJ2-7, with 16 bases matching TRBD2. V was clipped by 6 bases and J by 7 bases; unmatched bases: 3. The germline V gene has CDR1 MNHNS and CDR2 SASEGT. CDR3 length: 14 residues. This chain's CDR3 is CASRGTSGRVEQYF. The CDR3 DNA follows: TGTGCCAGCAGAGGGACTAGCGGGAGGGTTGAGCAGTACTTC.

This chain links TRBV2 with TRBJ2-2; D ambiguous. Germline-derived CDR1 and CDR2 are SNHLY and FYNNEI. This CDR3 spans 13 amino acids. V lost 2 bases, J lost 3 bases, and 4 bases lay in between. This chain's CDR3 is CASSESDTGELFF. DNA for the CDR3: TGTGCCAGCAGTGAATCGGACACCGGGGAGCTGTTTTTT.

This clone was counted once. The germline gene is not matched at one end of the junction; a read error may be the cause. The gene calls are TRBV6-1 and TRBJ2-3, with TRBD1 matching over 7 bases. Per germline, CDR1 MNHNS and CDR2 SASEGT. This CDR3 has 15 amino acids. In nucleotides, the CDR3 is TGTGCCAGCACTGAAGTAGGACAGGGCACAGATACGCAGTATTTT. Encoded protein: CASTEVGQGTDTQYF.

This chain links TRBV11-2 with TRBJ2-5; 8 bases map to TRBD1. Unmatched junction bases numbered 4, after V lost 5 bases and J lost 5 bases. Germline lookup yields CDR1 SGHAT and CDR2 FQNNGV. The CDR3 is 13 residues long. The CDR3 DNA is TGTGCCAGCAGCCGTGACAGGGGTGAGACCCAGTACTTC. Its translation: CASSRDRGETQYF.

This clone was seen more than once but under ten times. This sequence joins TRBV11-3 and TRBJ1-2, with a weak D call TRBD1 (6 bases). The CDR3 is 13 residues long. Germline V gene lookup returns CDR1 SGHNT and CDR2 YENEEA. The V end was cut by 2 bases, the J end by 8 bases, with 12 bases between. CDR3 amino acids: CASSLSGGYGYTF. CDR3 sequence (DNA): TGTGCCAGCAGCTTATCTGGGGGCTACGGCTACACCTTC.

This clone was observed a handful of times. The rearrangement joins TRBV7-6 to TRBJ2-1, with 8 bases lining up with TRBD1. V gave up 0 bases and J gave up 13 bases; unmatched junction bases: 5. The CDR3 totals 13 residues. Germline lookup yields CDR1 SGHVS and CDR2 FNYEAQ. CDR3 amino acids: CASSLAQGAKQFF. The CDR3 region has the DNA TGTGCCAGCAGCTTAGCGCAGGGGGCGAAACAGTTCTTC.

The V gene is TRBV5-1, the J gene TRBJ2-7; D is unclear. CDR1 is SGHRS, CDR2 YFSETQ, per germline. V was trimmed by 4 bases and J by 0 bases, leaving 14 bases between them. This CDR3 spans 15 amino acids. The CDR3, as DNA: TGCGCCAGCAGCCCAGTCCCCCGCTTCTCCTACGAGCAGTACTTC. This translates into CASSPVPRFSYEQYF.

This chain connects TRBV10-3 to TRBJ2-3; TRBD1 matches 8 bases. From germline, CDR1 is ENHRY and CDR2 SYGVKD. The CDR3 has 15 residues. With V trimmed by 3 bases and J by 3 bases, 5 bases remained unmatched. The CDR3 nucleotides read TGTGCCATCAGTGACAGGACAGGGCTAACAGATACGCAGTATTTT. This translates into CAISDRTGLTDTQYF.

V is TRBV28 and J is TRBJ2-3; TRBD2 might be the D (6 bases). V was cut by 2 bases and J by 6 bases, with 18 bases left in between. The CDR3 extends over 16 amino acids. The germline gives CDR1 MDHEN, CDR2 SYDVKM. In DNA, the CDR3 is TGTGCCAGCAGTTTAGGGTCGCGGGAATTGAGCGATACGCAGTATTTT. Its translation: CASSLGSRELSDTQYF.

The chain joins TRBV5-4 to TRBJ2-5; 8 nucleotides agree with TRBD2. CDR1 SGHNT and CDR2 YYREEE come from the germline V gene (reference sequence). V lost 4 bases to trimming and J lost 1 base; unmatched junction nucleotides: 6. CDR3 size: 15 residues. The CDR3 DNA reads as TGTGCCAGCAGCGGGGCGGGGGGAGGCCAAGAGACCCAGTACTTC. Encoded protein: CASSGAGGGQETQYF.

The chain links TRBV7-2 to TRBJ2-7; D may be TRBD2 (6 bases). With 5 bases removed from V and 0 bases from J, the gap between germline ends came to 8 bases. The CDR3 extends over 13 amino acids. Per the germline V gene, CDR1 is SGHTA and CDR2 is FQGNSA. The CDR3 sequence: CASSRDSSYEQYF. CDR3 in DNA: TGTGCCAGCAGCAGGGACTCCTCCTACGAGCAGTACTTC.

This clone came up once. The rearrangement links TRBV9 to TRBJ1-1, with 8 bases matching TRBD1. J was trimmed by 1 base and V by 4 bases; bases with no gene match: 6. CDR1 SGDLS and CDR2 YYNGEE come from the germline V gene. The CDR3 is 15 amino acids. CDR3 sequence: CASSFSGTGNTEAFF. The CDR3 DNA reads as TGTGCCAGCAGCTTTTCCGGGACAGGGAACACTGAAGCTTTCTTT.

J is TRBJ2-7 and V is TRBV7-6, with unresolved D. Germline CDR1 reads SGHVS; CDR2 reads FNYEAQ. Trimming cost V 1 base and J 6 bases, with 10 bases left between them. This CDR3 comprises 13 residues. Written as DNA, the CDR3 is TGTGCCAGCAGCTTAGGGCCCACGGGCGAGCAGTACTTC. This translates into CASSLGPTGEQYF.

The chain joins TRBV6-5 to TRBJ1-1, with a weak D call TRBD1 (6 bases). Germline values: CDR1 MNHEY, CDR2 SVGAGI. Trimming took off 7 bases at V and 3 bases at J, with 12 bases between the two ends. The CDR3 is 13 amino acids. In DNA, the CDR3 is TGTGCCAGCATTGGCAGGGGATACACTGAAGCTTTCTTT. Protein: CASIGRGYTEAFF.

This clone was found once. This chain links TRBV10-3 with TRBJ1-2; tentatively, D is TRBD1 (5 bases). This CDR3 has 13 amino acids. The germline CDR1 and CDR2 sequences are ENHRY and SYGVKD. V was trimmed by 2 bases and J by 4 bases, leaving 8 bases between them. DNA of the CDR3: TGTGCCATCAGTGAGGACAGCAGCTATGGCTACACCTTC. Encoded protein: CAISEDSSYGYTF.

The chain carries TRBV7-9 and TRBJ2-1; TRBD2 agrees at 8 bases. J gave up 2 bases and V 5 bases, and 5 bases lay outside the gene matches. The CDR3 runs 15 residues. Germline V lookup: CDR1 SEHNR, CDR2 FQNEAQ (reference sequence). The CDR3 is CASSVSGDAYNEQFF. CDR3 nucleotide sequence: TGTGCCAGCAGCGTTAGCGGGGATGCCTACAATGAGCAGTTCTTC. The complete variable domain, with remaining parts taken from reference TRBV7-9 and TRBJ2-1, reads DTGVSQNPRHKITKRGQNVTFRCDPISEHNRLYWYRQTLGQGPEFLTYFQNEAQLEKSRLLSDRFSAERPKGSFSTLEIQRTEQGDSAMYLCASSVSGDAYNEQFFGPGTRLTVL.

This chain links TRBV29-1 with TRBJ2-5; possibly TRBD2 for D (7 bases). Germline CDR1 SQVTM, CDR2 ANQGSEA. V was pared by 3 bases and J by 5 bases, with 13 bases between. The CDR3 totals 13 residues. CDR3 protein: CSVEGGPGETQYF. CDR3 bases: TGCAGCGTTGAGGGGGGGCCAGGGGAGACCCAGTACTTC.

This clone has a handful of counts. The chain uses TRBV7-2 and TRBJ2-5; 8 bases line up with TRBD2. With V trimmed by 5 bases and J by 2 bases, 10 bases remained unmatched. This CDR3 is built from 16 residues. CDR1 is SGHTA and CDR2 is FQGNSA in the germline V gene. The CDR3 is CASSHGTRGWQETQYF. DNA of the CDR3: TGTGCCAGCAGCCACGGGACTAGGGGATGGCAAGAGACCCAGTACTTC.

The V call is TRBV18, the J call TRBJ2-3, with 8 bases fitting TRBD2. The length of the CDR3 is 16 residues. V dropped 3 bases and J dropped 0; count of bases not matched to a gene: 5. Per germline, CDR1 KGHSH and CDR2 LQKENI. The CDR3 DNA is TGTGCCAGCTCACCTCAAGCGGGGGCGAGCACAGATACGCAGTATTTT. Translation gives CASSPQAGASTDTQYF.

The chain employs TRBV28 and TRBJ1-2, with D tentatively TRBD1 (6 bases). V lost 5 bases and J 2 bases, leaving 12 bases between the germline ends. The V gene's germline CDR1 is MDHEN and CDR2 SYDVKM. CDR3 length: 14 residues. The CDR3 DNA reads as TGTGCCAGCAGTACAGGGTGGGTCAACTATGGCTACACCTTC. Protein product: CASSTGWVNYGYTF.

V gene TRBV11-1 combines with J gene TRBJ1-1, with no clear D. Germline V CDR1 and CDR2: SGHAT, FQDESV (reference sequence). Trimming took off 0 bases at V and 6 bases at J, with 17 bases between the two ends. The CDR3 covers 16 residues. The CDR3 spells CASSLARGSRRAEAFF. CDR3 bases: TGTGCCAGCAGCTTAGCGCGCGGGAGCAGACGGGCTGAAGCTTTCTTT.

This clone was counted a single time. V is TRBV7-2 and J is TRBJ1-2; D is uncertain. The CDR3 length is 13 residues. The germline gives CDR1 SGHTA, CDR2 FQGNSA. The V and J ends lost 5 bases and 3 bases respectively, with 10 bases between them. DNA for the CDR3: TGTGCCAGCAGCGTAGGGAGGGACTATGGCTACACCTTC. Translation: CASSVGRDYGYTF.

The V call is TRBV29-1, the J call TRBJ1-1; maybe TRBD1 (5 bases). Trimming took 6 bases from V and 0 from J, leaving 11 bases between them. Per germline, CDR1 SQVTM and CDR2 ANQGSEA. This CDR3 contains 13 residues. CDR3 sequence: CSVLRTLNTEAFF. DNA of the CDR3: TGCAGCGTCCTTCGGACACTGAACACTGAAGCTTTCTTT. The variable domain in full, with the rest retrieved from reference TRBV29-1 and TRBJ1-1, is SAVISQKPSRDICQRGTSLTIQCQVDSQVTMMFWYRQQPGQSLTLIATANQGSEATYESGFVIDKFPISRPNLTFSTLTVSNMSPEDSSIYLCSVLRTLNTEAFFGQGTRLTVV.

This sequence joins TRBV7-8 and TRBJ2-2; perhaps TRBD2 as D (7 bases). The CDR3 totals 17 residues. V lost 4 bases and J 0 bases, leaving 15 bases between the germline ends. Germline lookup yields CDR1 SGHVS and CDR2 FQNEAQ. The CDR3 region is CASSWGGRGSNTGELFF. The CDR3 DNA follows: TGTGCCAGCAGCTGGGGGGGCAGGGGTTCGAACACCGGGGAGCTGTTTTTT.